This T cell receptor beta chain was retrieved from a study of CD8+ T cells in alopecia areata. CDR3 size: 14 residues. Germline CDR1 is SEHNR and CDR2 is FQNEAQ (reference sequence). V lost 5 bases, J lost 6 bases, and 5 bases stayed unmatched. Treatment meaning: oral pan-JAK inhibitor, 5-10 mg twice daily. Sequencing templates came from extracted RNA that was reverse transcribed into cDNA. The protocol was immunoSEQ multiplex PCR, while the TCRdb copy is restricted to in-frame clones and leaves out a portion. The sample lists 90,000 to 120,000 clones, around 83% occurring once. This receptor was taken from a human donor with alopecia areata. This specimen was CD8+ T cells sorted from blood, taken at week 24, from a patient treated with tofacitinib. The rearrangement links TRBV7-9 to TRBJ2-1, with TRBD1 matching 9 bases. The CDR3 region is CASSPPTGGNEQFF. The CDR3 region has the DNA TGTGCCAGCAGCCCCCCGACAGGGGGCAATGAGCAGTTCTTC. Complete variable domain (other parts from reference TRBV7-9 and TRBJ2-1): DTGVSQNPRHKITKRGQNVTFRCDPISEHNRLYWYRQTLGQGPEFLTYFQNEAQLEKSRLLSDRFSAERPKGSFSTLEIQRTEQGDSAMYLCASSPPTGGNEQFFGPGTRLTVL.